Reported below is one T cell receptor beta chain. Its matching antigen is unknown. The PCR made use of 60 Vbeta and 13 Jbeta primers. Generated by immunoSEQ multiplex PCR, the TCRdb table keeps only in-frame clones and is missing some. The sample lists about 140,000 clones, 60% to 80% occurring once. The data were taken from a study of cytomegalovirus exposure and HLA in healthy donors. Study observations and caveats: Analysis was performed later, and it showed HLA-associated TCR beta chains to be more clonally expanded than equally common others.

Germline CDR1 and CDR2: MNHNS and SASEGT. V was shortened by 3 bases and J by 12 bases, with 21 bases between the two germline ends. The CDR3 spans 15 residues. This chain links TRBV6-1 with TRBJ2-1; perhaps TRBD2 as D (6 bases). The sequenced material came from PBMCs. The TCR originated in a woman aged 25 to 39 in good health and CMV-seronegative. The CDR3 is CASSETGTPSELQFF. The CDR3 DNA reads TGTGCCAGCAGTGAGACCGGGACTCCAAGCGAATTGCAGTTCTTC.